This T cell receptor (beta chain) was captured in a study of primary melanoma T cells and metastatic recurrence (dated by TCRdb to 2018 to 2021). With respect to the entire study: The cohort comprised about 210 primary melanomas of stage T2 to T4, with thickness greater than 1 mm. The study examined whether T-cell fraction and T-cell repertoire clonality in primary melanoma tumors predicted patient outcome. The T-cell fraction measured by TCR beta sequencing was compared against progression-free survival as the clinical outcome. Histopathological grading of tumor-infiltrating lymphocytes was compared with the sequencing-derived T-cell fraction. Paper-wide results and their limitations: Regardless of nodal disease, mitotic rate or ulceration status, a T-cell fraction above 20% appeared to be protective. Progression-free survival was reportedly predicted by the tumor T-cell fraction independently of age, mitotic rate, ulceration and thickness. Reportedly, adding T-cell fraction to tumor thickness improved progression-free survival prediction more than adding any other histopathological variable did. An effective T-cell-mediated antitumor response in primary melanoma was framed by the authors only as a suggestion, not a demonstrated mechanism.

Libraries were built with the immunoSEQ multiplex PCR assay. Primary melanoma tumor tissue underwent high-throughput sequencing of the T-cell receptor beta chain. Turning to the authors' computational methods: TCRB CDR3 sharing between samples and the distribution of insertions and deletions were included in the repertoire analyses. A gradient-boosted model ranked the predictive value of the T-cell fraction against histopathological variables. TCRdb re-hosts the immuneACCESS table, in-frame sequences only. Its copies lack some clones; in the studies checked, an unresolved V gene accounts for under half of them, and the cause for the rest is not known. V and J calls and clone size come straight from that table; D and trimming were deduced from the DNA. The sample includes 2,000 to 2,500 clones, with approximately 71% observed a single time. The ten most abundant clones make up about 27% of the sample.

Patients had primary melanoma that had been surgically resected and was considered potentially curable but at risk of metastatic recurrence. From the cysteine through the phenylalanine, the CDR3 covers 13 amino acids. Left in the record is the CDR3 DNA by itself, 39 bases read in frame from the first base. From the germline V gene, CDR1 is SQVTM and CDR2 is ANQGSEA. V was cut back by 6 bases and J by 7 bases, leaving a gap of 19 bases between them. Concerning this clone itself: The antigen this receptor binds is unknown. No base-level quality is on record; no much larger clone is a single base apart.

The chain employs TRBV29-1 and TRBJ2-7, with no confidently assigned D gene. Material for sequencing was melanoma tumor tissue. The sequence was collected from a human donor with melanoma. This receptor carries the CDR3 CSVPGPLLGEQYF. The DNA is as follows: TGCAGCGTACCAGGTCCCCTTCTTGGAGAGCAGTACTTC.